Presented here are 8 T cell receptor beta chains from one specimen sequenced in a study of early T cells in non-severe SARS-CoV-2 infection. TCRdb fed the 5' RACE reads into MiXCR, producing one record per CDR3 protein. The sample holds tens of thousands of distinct CDR3 sequences, around 6.5% seen once. The sequenced sample was whole blood. These receptors originate from an adult who was a healthcare worker with PCR-confirmed SARS-CoV-2 infection or an uninfected control (not recorded which).

This chain links TRBV5-6 with TRBJ2-7, with 9 bases matching TRBD2. The germline V gene has CDR1 SGHDT and CDR2 YYEEEE. The CDR3 is 13 amino acids. Trimming at V came to 5 bases and at J to 5 bases, leaving 5 bases not matched to a gene. CDR3 amino acids: CASRDSGRHEQYF. In DNA form, the CDR3 reads TGTGCCAGCAGAGATAGCGGGAGACACGAGCAGTACTTC.

This chain joins TRBV10-3 and TRBJ2-7; D perhaps matches TRBD1 (6 bases). The length of the CDR3 is 16 residues. Trimming shortened V by 2 bases and J by 3 bases, and 17 bases separated the two germline ends. Per germline, CDR1 ENHRY and CDR2 SYGVKD. This chain's CDR3 is CAISEKGTDRIYEQYF. Here the CDR3 DNA reads TGTGCCATCAGTGAGAAAGGCACGGACAGAATCTACGAGCAGTACTTC.

This clonotype was picked up many times. The rearrangement joins TRBV7-2 to TRBJ1-5; a possible D gene is TRBD1 (5 bases). This CDR3 comprises 15 residues. The germline gives CDR1 SGHTA, CDR2 FQGNSA. The V and J ends lost 5 bases and 2 bases respectively, with 13 bases between them. The CDR3 is CASSRDSIGNQPQHF. The CDR3 DNA sequence: TGTGCCAGCAGCCGAGACAGTATTGGCAATCAGCCCCAGCATTTT.

The V call is TRBV7-9, the J call TRBJ2-1; D remains ambiguous. CDR1 and CDR2 (germline): SEHNR, FQNEAQ (reference sequence). Trimming pared 2 bases from V and 9 bases from J, leaving 11 bases between. The CDR3 has 13 residues. The CDR3: CASSLPNHGEQFF. As DNA, the CDR3 is TGTGCCAGCAGCTTACCCAATCACGGTGAGCAGTTCTTC.

At least ten counts were recorded for this clonotype. CDR3 residues: CASSRRAANEKLFF. CDR3 in DNA: TGTGCCAGCAGTCGCAGGGCGGCTAATGAAAAACTGTTTTTT. The rearrangement joins TRBV6-6 to TRBJ1-4; D possibly corresponds to TRBD1 (5 bases). Germline-derived CDR1 and CDR2 are MNHNY and SVGAGI (reference sequence). V dropped 5 bases and J dropped 3 bases, with 10 bases sitting between them. This CDR3 spans 14 amino acids.

The V call is TRBV20-1, the J call TRBJ1-5; D unclear. V was pared by 3 bases and J by 2 bases, with 14 bases between. The CDR3 extends over 15 amino acids. Germline V CDR1 and CDR2: DFQATT, SNEGSKA (reference sequence). The CDR3 coding sequence is TGCAGTGCTAGTTGGACCGGGGTACGCAATCAGCCCCAGCATTTT. Translating it yields CSASWTGVRNQPQHF.

This clonotype came up a few times. This chain joins TRBV2 and TRBJ1-4, with TRBD1 matching over 7 bases. The CDR3 has 16 amino acids. Germline CDR1 SNHLY, CDR2 FYNNEI. With 8 bases clipped from V and 8 bases from J, the junction kept 17 bases outside the gene matches. The CDR3 here is CASRDRASVVREKLFF. For the CDR3, the DNA is TGTGCCAGCCGAGACAGGGCCTCGGTTGTAAGGGAAAAACTGTTTTTT.

This clonotype was recorded at least ten times. The rearrangement uses TRBV24-1 and TRBJ2-1; D perhaps matches TRBD1 (6 bases). The V end was cut by 8 bases, the J end by 10 bases, with 14 bases between. The CDR3 is 12 residues long. Germline CDR1 KGHDR, CDR2 SFDVKD. In DNA, the CDR3 is TGTGCCACCACTAACAGGGACGGGGAGCAGTTCTTC. It specifies CATTNRDGEQFF.